The 16 T cell receptor beta chains below come from one sample, sequenced in a study of cytomegalovirus exposure and HLA in healthy donors. This table comes from immunoSEQ multiplex PCR, and its TCRdb copy is limited to in-frame clones, with some not included. The sample lists some 110,000 clones, around 88% occurring once. Sequencing used PBMCs. The origin of the receptors is a man between 18 and 35 years old in good health and CMV-seronegative.

The chain couples TRBV14 to TRBJ1-1; D is perhaps TRBD1 (5 bases). Trimming shortened V by 1 base and J by 10 bases, and 10 bases separated the two germline ends. There are 12 residues in the CDR3. Germline V gene sequence: CDR1 SGHDN, CDR2 FVKESK. CDR3 in amino acids: CASSQGRGRAFF. The CDR3, as DNA: TGTGCCAGCAGCCAAGGGAGGGGTCGAGCTTTCTTT.

On this clone: An end of the junction differs from the germline gene, which may be a read error. The J gene is TRBJ2-3, the V gene TRBV28; D gene ambiguous. The CDR3 is 13 amino acids. The germline V gene has CDR1 MDHEN and CDR2 SYDVKM. The CDR3 protein is CAVAADNTHTQYF. The CDR3 coding sequence is TGTGCCGTAGCCGCCGATAACACACATACGCAGTATTTT.

This sequence joins TRBV5-1 and TRBJ1-1; 10 bases align to TRBD1. Trimming took 4 bases from V and 3 from J; bases not matched to a gene: 3. This CDR3 is built from 14 residues. Germline CDR1 SGHRS, CDR2 YFSETQ. The CDR3 sequence is CASSRQGADTEAFF. CDR3 in DNA: TGCGCCAGCAGCCGACAGGGGGCGGACACTGAAGCTTTCTTT.

The chain links TRBV28 to TRBJ2-1; 10 bases align to TRBD2. The germline V gene has CDR1 MDHEN and CDR2 SYDVKM. V trimming: 6 bases; J trimming: 3 bases; junction bases outside the gene matches: 11. This CDR3 comprises 17 residues. The CDR3 spells CASSSTLLAGSYNEQFF. The DNA of the CDR3 is TGTGCCAGCAGCTCCACCTTACTAGCGGGAAGCTACAATGAGCAGTTCTTC. Full variable domain (outside the CDR3, taken from reference TRBV28 and TRBJ2-1): DVKVTQSSRYLVKRTGEKVFLECVQDMDHENMFWYRQDPGLGLRLIYFSYDVKMKEKGDIPEGYSVSREKKERFSLILESASTNQTSMYLCASSSTLLAGSYNEQFFGPGTRLTVL.

The chain carries TRBV7-2 and TRBJ2-5, with TRBD1 matching over 9 bases. This CDR3 has 13 amino acids. V was pared by 6 bases and J by 4 bases, with 3 bases of the junction left unmatched. Germline CDR1 SGHTA, CDR2 FQGNSA. The CDR3, as DNA: TGTGCCAGCAGGACAGGGGGGGCAGAGACCCAGTACTTC. Protein: CASRTGGAETQYF.

The rearrangement links TRBV5-6 to TRBJ2-7; TRBD1 agrees at 7 bases. V was clipped by 1 base and J by 2 bases; unmatched bases: 6. Germline assignment: CDR1 SGHDT and CDR2 YYEEEE. The CDR3 is 15 amino acids. The CDR3 sequence: CASSLFAGGTYEQYF. CDR3 sequence (DNA): TGTGCCAGCAGCTTGTTCGCAGGGGGAACCTACGAGCAGTACTTC.

The V and J genes are TRBV27 and TRBJ2-2; a possible D gene is TRBD1 (5 bases). The CDR3 is made up of 13 amino acids. The germline V and J ends were trimmed by 6 bases and 5 bases, with 10 bases remaining between them. Germline V CDR1 and CDR2: MNHEY, SMNVEV (reference sequence). CDR3 DNA: TGTGCCAGCAGCCCGAAGGGGACCGGGGAGCTGTTTTTT. It yields the protein CASSPKGTGELFF.

The J gene is TRBJ1-1, the V gene TRBV25-1; TRBD1 might be the D (6 bases). The CDR3 runs 12 residues. V gave up 6 bases and J gave up 8 bases, with 13 bases separating them. Germline V gene data show CDR1 as MGHDK and CDR2 as SYGVNS. CDR3: CASSLGAREAFF. The CDR3 bases are TGTGCCAGCAGCCTGGGGGCAAGAGAAGCTTTCTTT.

J is TRBJ1-5 and V is TRBV18; tentative D call: TRBD1 (5 bases). Trimming removed 1 base at V and 0 bases at J, with 10 bases between. CDR1 is KGHSH and CDR2 is LQKENI in the germline V gene. CDR3 length equals 16 residues. The CDR3 DNA reads TGTGCCAGCTCACCACTTCCGGGGGATAGCAATCAGCCCCAGCATTTT. This encodes CASSPLPGDSNQPQHF.

This sequence joins TRBV5-1 and TRBJ2-5; D is undetermined. Germline-derived CDR1 and CDR2 are SGHRS and YFSETQ. V lost 4 bases, J lost 3 bases, and 13 bases lay in between. CDR3 length equals 14 residues. The CDR3: CASSDGTEKETQYF. The CDR3 region has the DNA TGCGCCAGCAGCGATGGCACAGAAAAAGAGACCCAGTACTTC.

This clone has just one count. The chain uses TRBV2 and TRBJ1-1; D gene uncertain. The CDR3 consists of 12 residues. Per germline, CDR1 SNHLY and CDR2 FYNNEI. The V end lost 7 bases, the J end lost 1 base, and 7 bases lay between the germline ends. The CDR3 sequence is CASMPGNTEAFF. The DNA of the CDR3 is TGTGCCAGCATGCCGGGGAACACTGAAGCTTTCTTT.

This clone was detected only a few times. The genes are TRBV6-4 and TRBJ1-2, with unresolved D. Trimming took off 3 bases at V and 8 bases at J, with 10 bases between the two ends. Germline V CDR1 and CDR2: MRHNA, SNTAGT. The CDR3 extends over 12 amino acids. CDR3 nucleotide sequence: TGTGCCAGCAGTGAACGGGGTCTAGGCTACACCTTC. Its protein is CASSERGLGYTF.

J is TRBJ2-7 and V is TRBV27; tentative D call: TRBD2 (6 bases). This CDR3 comprises 16 residues. Trimming took 0 bases from V and 0 from J, leaving 12 bases between them. Germline V gene lookup returns CDR1 MNHEY and CDR2 SMNVEV (reference sequence). DNA of the CDR3: TGTGCCAGCAGTTTATCAGGGTTGGGGGGCTCCTACGAGCAGTACTTC. Its protein product is CASSLSGLGGSYEQYF.

The V and J genes are TRBV6-6 and TRBJ2-5, with 11 bases aligning to TRBD1. Trimming cost V 6 bases and J 5 bases; bases outside gene matches: 8. CDR3 length: 15 amino acids. Germline CDR1 MNHNY, CDR2 SVGAGI (reference sequence). The CDR3 sequence: CASSDRDRGVETQYF. CDR3 nucleotide sequence: TGTGCCAGCAGCGACCGGGACAGGGGGGTCGAGACCCAGTACTTC.

This chain uses TRBV11-1 with TRBJ2-7; tentatively, D is TRBD1 (6 bases). Trimming pared 5 bases from V and 4 bases from J, leaving 18 bases between. In germline, CDR1 is SGHAT, CDR2 FQDESV (reference sequence). This CDR3 has 15 amino acids. The CDR3 here is CASSGPSGTLYEQYF. The CDR3 DNA sequence: TGTGCCAGCAGCGGACCCTCCGGGACACTTTACGAGCAGTACTTC.

The rearrangement joins TRBV29-1 to TRBJ1-2, with 8 nucleotides matching TRBD1. V was clipped by 5 bases and J by 8 bases; unmatched bases: 4. The CDR3 has 11 residues. The germline V gene has CDR1 SQVTM and CDR2 ANQGSEA. The CDR3 here is CSVRTGSGYTF. The CDR3 DNA reads as TGCAGCGTTAGGACAGGGAGCGGCTACACCTTC.